The present T cell receptor beta chain was sequenced within a study of CD8+ T cells in alopecia areata. At the level of the study: Dosing spanned 6 to 18 months on tofacitinib, then 6 months off drug. Study-level results: When scalp samples are sequenced, resident alphabeta T cells of normal skin are also captured.

The CDR3 runs to 14 residues. The V gene lost 4 bases and the J gene lost 7 bases, with 14 bases spanning the gap. Germline CDR1 SGHAT, CDR2 FQNNGV. TCR sequencing used cDNA made by reverse transcription of extracted RNA. TCRdb's table, derived via immunoSEQ multiplex PCR, lists solely in-frame clones and lacks some. The profile shows hundreds of thousands of clones, 50% to 70% of them singletons. With respect to this clone: Its specificity is unknown.

Sorted out of PBMCs were CD4+ T cells and CD8+ T cells. The rearrangement joins TRBV11-2 to TRBJ2-4, with TRBD1 as a possible D gene (7 bases). The specimen comprised CD4+ T cells sorted from blood, sampled at week 0. The TCR was taken from a human donor with alopecia areata. CDR3 sequence reads: CASSSQGGWNIQYF. The CDR3 DNA is TGTGCCAGCAGCTCCCAGGGGGGTTGGAACATTCAGTACTTC.